The clone carrying this TCR beta chain showed up many times. Antigen specificity is unknown. The TCR beta profiling, which covered VDJ combination and CDR3 sequence, was carried out using genomic DNA as the template. TCRdb re-called the reads with MiXCR, one entry per CDR3 protein. The sample lists about 400,000 distinct CDR3 sequences, under 80% occurring once. The data were taken from a study of CD8+CD57+ T cells in acquired aplastic anemia. Study-wide background: Isolated CD4+ and CD8+ cells, once sorted, yielded DNA averaging roughly 3 ug.

Trimming removed 0 bases from V and 4 bases from J, with 9 bases in between. Looked up from germline, CDR1 is SGHTA and CDR2 is FQGNSA. This CDR3 is 14 amino acids long. Study results and limitations: Patients and controls had in common 25 to 30 CD8+ CDR3 sequences.

J is TRBJ1-1 and V is TRBV7-2; D is unresolved. The sample consisted of sorted CD4+, CD8+, or CD8+CD57+ T cells (not recorded which) from PBMCs. This sequence originates from a human donor in good health, serving as a control. This chain's CDR3 is CASSLAPASTEAFF. The DNA for the CDR3 is TGTGCCAGCAGCTTAGCCCCGGCAAGCACTGAAGCTTTCTTT.